The next 30 T cell receptor beta chains were all read from a single sample in a study of regulatory T cells in long-lasting Graves disease. According to the study, TCR beta libraries were built with iRepertoire HTBI primers and CDR3-region Arm-PCR. TCRdb used MiXCR to reprocess the multiplex PCR reads, holding one entry per CDR3 protein. The sample yields fewer than 400,000 distinct CDR3 sequences, roughly a fifth seen once. The time point denotes: persistent/refractory GD, antithyroid drugs over 5 years with positive TRAb. PBMC-extracted RNA yielded the TCR library. The starting material was peripheral blood mononuclear cells (PBMCs), obtained when the disease was refractory, from a patient treated with antithyroid drugs. These receptors were taken from a female donor with Graves disease.

V usage is TRBV4-1 and J usage is TRBJ2-1, with a weak D call TRBD1 (6 bases). The CDR3 extends over 15 amino acids. The germline V gene has CDR1 MGHRA and CDR2 YSYEKL. Deletions cut 3 bases from V and 9 bases from J, with 18 bases between. This CDR3 reads CASSHPAARGGEQFF. CDR3 coding DNA: TGCGCCAGCAGCCATCCGGCGGCCAGGGGTGGTGAGCAGTTCTTC.

In this sample, this clonotype turned up many times. The rearrangement joins TRBV9 to TRBJ1-2; D is ambiguous. Germline CDR1 and CDR2: SGDLS and YYNGEE. V dropped 0 bases and J dropped 4 bases, with 13 bases sitting between them. The CDR3 consists of 15 residues. The CDR3 region is CASSVEATGSYGYTF. DNA of the CDR3: TGTGCCAGCAGCGTAGAGGCGACGGGGTCCTATGGCTACACCTTC. Full variable domain (outside the CDR3, taken from reference TRBV9 and TRBJ1-2): DSGVTQTPKHLITATGQRVTLRCSPRSGDLSVYWYQQSLDQGLQFLIQYYNGEERAKGNILERFSAQQFPDLHSELNLSSLELGDSALYFCASSVEATGSYGYTFGSGTRLTVV.

V usage is TRBV3-1 and J usage is TRBJ2-6; TRBD1 might be the D (5 bases). V shed 6 bases and J shed 4 bases, with 13 bases lying between them. The CDR3 runs 15 residues. Germline V gives CDR1 LGHDT, CDR2 YNNKEL (reference sequence). The CDR3 is CASSHWGEGANVLTF. As DNA, the CDR3 is TGTGCCAGCAGTCATTGGGGCGAGGGGGCCAACGTCCTGACTTTC. Variable domain in full (rest from reference TRBV3-1 and TRBJ2-6): DTAVSQTPKYLVTQMGNDKSIKCEQNLGHDTMYWYKQDSKKFLKIMFSYNNKELIINETVPNRFSPKSPDKAHLNLHINSLELGDSAVYFCASSHWGEGANVLTFGAGSRLTVL.

This clonotype was seen only a few times. This rearrangement joins TRBV6-5 to TRBJ1-5; possible D gene TRBD1, 5 bases. In germline, CDR1 is MNHEY, CDR2 SVGAGI. V was cut by 4 bases and J by 4 bases, with 14 bases left in between. The CDR3 has 15 residues. CDR3 region: CASSFSSGRNQPQHF. CDR3 in DNA: TGTGCCAGCAGTTTTTCCTCAGGGAGAAATCAGCCCCAGCATTTT.

The chain has TRBV19 and TRBJ2-5; D unclear. V was trimmed by 6 bases and J by 5 bases, leaving 10 bases between them. The CDR3 totals 12 residues. Germline loops: CDR1 LNHDA, CDR2 SQIVND (reference sequence). The CDR3 loop reads CASSEIGETQYF. CDR3 nucleotide sequence: TGTGCCAGTAGCGAAATAGGGGAGACCCAGTACTTC.

This chain connects TRBV27 to TRBJ2-2; D uncertain. The V gene's germline CDR1 is MNHEY and CDR2 SMNVEV (reference sequence). Between the trimmed V and J ends, which lost 6 bases and 5 bases, there was a span of 10 bases. The CDR3 runs to 13 residues. CDR3 amino acids: CASSPQWTGELFF. The CDR3 bases are TGTGCCAGCAGCCCACAGTGGACCGGGGAGCTGTTTTTT.

This clonotype has at least ten counts. The chain carries TRBV11-2 and TRBJ2-5; 14 bases align to TRBD2. The germline V gene has CDR1 SGHAT and CDR2 FQNNGV. The CDR3 has 15 residues. V lost 4 bases, J lost 5 bases, and 3 bases stayed unmatched. The CDR3: CASSSGLAGEETQYF. In DNA form, the CDR3 reads TGTGCCAGCAGCTCGGGACTAGCGGGAGAGGAGACCCAGTACTTC.

The chain is built from TRBV25-1 and TRBJ2-2; the match to TRBD2 covers 7 bases. CDR1 MGHDK and CDR2 SYGVNS come from the germline V gene. V shed 4 bases, J shed 5 bases, and the junction held 7 bases outside the gene matches. The CDR3 sequence is 15 residues long. The CDR3 is CASSAGLDVTGELFF. The CDR3 DNA is TGTGCCAGCAGTGCCGGACTAGATGTTACCGGGGAGCTGTTTTTT.

In its sample, this clonotype was seen many times. V is TRBV7-2 and J is TRBJ1-2; TRBD1 matches at 8 bases. The CDR3 is made up of 17 amino acids. In germline, CDR1 is SGHTA, CDR2 FQGNSA. Germline trimming cut 3 bases from V and 4 bases from J; bases unmatched to any gene: 13. The CDR3 sequence is CASSFHRGSTASYGYTF. CDR3 nucleotides: TGTGCCAGCAGCTTCCACAGGGGGTCCACAGCCTCCTATGGCTACACCTTC.

Ten or more counts support this clonotype. The chain links TRBV2 to TRBJ2-5; D might be TRBD2 (5 bases). This CDR3 region has 15 residues. CDR1 is SNHLY and CDR2 is FYNNEI in the germline V gene. The V end lost 4 bases, the J end lost 2 bases, and 14 bases lay between the germline ends. The CDR3 DNA follows: TGTGCCAGCAGTGCCCTCGGGAACTCACAAGAGACCCAGTACTTC. Its protein product is CASSALGNSQETQYF. Complete variable domain (other parts from reference TRBV2 and TRBJ2-5): EPEVTQTPSHQVTQMGQEVILRCVPISNHLYFYWYRQILGQKVEFLVSFYNNEISEKSEIFDDQFSVERPDGSNFTLKIRSTKLEDSAMYFCASSALGNSQETQYFGPGTRLLVL.

Ten or more counts support this clonotype. J is TRBJ1-3 and V is TRBV2; 8 nucleotides match TRBD1. V trimming: 5 bases; J trimming: 2 bases; junction bases outside the gene matches: 2. CDR1 is SNHLY, CDR2 FYNNEI, per germline. The CDR3 loop spans 14 amino acids. The CDR3 reads CASSPQGAGNTIYF. CDR3 nucleotide sequence: TGTGCCAGCAGTCCACAGGGGGCTGGAAACACCATATATTTT.

This clonotype was picked up many times. The chain recombines TRBV7-2 with TRBJ2-5; TRBD1 aligns across 8 bases. Germline-derived CDR1 and CDR2 are SGHTA and FQGNSA. After removal of 3 bases from V and 5 bases from J, the junction contained 8 bases not matched to a gene. The CDR3 length is 15 residues. CDR3 in amino acids: CASSFWQGAWETQYF. In DNA form, the CDR3 reads TGTGCCAGCAGCTTCTGGCAGGGGGCCTGGGAGACCCAGTACTTC.

In this sample, this clonotype turned up once. J is TRBJ2-3 and V is TRBV5-1, with TRBD1 matching 10 bases. This CDR3 is 16 amino acids long. The germline V gene has CDR1 SGHRS and CDR2 YFSETQ. V gave up 5 bases and J gave up 3 bases; unmatched junction bases: 9. The CDR3 DNA is TGCGCCAGCAGAGCGGGACAGGGGAGTGGTACAGATACGCAGTATTTT. This gives the protein CASRAGQGSGTDTQYF.

The chain recombines TRBV18 with TRBJ2-7, with TRBD1 matching over 8 bases. V gave up 2 bases and J gave up 0 bases; unmatched junction bases: 6. Looked up from germline, CDR1 is KGHSH and CDR2 is LQKENI. The CDR3 has 16 amino acids. The CDR3 sequence is CASSPRQGRSSYEQYF. The DNA for the CDR3 is TGTGCCAGCTCACCAAGACAGGGGAGGAGCTCCTACGAGCAGTACTTC. Drawing the rest from reference TRBV18 and TRBJ2-7, the complete variable domain is NAGVMQNPRHLVRRRGQEARLRCSPMKGHSHVYWYRQLPEEGLKFMVYLQKENIIDESGMPKERFSAEFPKEGPSILRIQQVVRGDSAAYFCASSPRQGRSSYEQYFGPGTRLTVT.

The chain joins TRBV29-1 to TRBJ2-2; D might be TRBD2 (5 bases). CDR3 length: 13 amino acids. The ends were cut back, 6 bases at V and 4 bases at J, with 12 bases in the middle. Germline V gene sequence: CDR1 SQVTM, CDR2 ANQGSEA. In DNA, the CDR3 is TGCAGCGTAGCCGGGGAGAGCACCGGGGAGCTGTTTTTT. It specifies CSVAGESTGELFF.

The rearrangement uses TRBV30 and TRBJ2-1; 7 bases line up with TRBD2. From germline, CDR1 is GTSNPN and CDR2 SVGIG (reference sequence). The V segment lost 0 bases and the J segment 2 bases; nucleotides outside the gene matches: 7. The CDR3 sequence is 16 residues long. The CDR3, as DNA: TGTGCCTGGAGTGTACCCGGGAGCGGGGCCTACAATGAGCAGTTCTTC. Its translation: CAWSVPGSGAYNEQFF.

This clonotype has at least ten counts. This chain's CDR3 is CASSVGWGQANSPLHF. The CDR3 coding sequence is TGTGCCAGCAGCGTAGGATGGGGACAAGCTAATTCACCCCTCCACTTT. The rearrangement joins TRBV9 to TRBJ1-6; possibly TRBD1 for D (6 bases). This CDR3 is 16 amino acids long. Germline V CDR1 and CDR2: SGDLS, YYNGEE. V lost 0 bases to trimming and J lost 6 bases, with 13 bases between them.

This clonotype has at least ten counts. The J gene is TRBJ2-5, the V gene TRBV28, with a possible D match to TRBD1 (5 bases). The CDR3 is 15 amino acids. The germline CDR1 and CDR2 sequences are MDHEN and SYDVKM. Trimming removed 5 bases at V and 6 bases at J, with 19 bases between. The CDR3 sequence: CASSPPETEMKTQYF. The CDR3 coding sequence is TGTGCCAGCAGTCCCCCCGAGACAGAGATGAAGACCCAGTACTTC.

This clonotype was picked up many times. This rearrangement joins TRBV2 to TRBJ1-5, with 7 nucleotides matching TRBD1. Germline V gene lookup returns CDR1 SNHLY and CDR2 FYNNEI. Trimming cost V 6 bases and J 2 bases; bases outside gene matches: 10. The CDR3 has 16 amino acids. This chain's CDR3 is CASRADRVSGNQPQHF. The CDR3 DNA follows: TGTGCCAGCAGGGCCGACAGGGTCTCTGGCAATCAGCCCCAGCATTTT.

The chain recombines TRBV7-9 with TRBJ2-2; D is perhaps TRBD1 (5 bases). V gave up 6 bases and J gave up 2 bases, with 25 bases separating them. Looked up from germline, CDR1 is SEHNR and CDR2 is FQNEAQ (reference sequence). The CDR3 covers 19 residues. The DNA of the CDR3 is TGTGCCAGCAGACGAAGCTTCCAGTTAGGGGCACTTAACACCGGGGAGCTGTTTTTT. It encodes CASRRSFQLGALNTGELFF.

This clonotype was seen many times. V usage is TRBV20-1 and J usage is TRBJ2-7; D remains unclear. CDR1 and CDR2 from the germline V gene are DFQATT and SNEGSKA (reference sequence). The V end was cut by 1 base, the J end by 3 bases, with 10 bases between. The CDR3 covers 13 residues. The CDR3 reads CSARGQKRYEQYF. CDR3 nucleotides: TGCAGTGCTAGAGGCCAGAAACGCTACGAGCAGTACTTC.

This clonotype has at least ten counts. The genes are TRBV12-3 or TRBV12-4 and TRBJ1-4; D not resolved. V lost 5 bases, J lost 3 bases, and 22 bases lay in between. CDR3 length: 18 residues. The CDR3 coding sequence is TGTGCCAGCAGTCCATCCACTCAGGACGGCTGGGCTAATGAAAAACTGTTTTTT. The encoded protein is CASSPSTQDGWANEKLFF.

Regarding this clonotype: Given a much more abundant clone one base away, this may be a read error. The chain combines TRBV28 with TRBJ1-4; TRBD1 might be the D (5 bases). Germline CDR1 is MDHEN and CDR2 is SYDVKM. The CDR3 is 15 amino acids. Trimming took off 2 bases at V and 10 bases at J, with 17 bases between the two ends. The CDR3 reads CASSLPGRGSGKLFF. In DNA form, the CDR3 reads TGTGCCAGCAGTTTACCAGGGCGGGGTAGTGGAAAACTGTTTTTT.

This clonotype was counted between two and nine times. V and J are TRBV20-1 and TRBJ1-1; 7 nucleotides align to TRBD1. Trimming at V came to 3 bases and at J to 5 bases, leaving 12 bases not matched to a gene. The CDR3 consists of 15 residues. The germline CDR1 and CDR2 sequences are DFQATT and SNEGSKA (reference sequence). CDR3 protein: CSASGNRGGRTEAFF. CDR3 coding DNA: TGCAGTGCTAGCGGTAATCGAGGGGGCAGAACTGAAGCTTTCTTT.

The table lists this clonotype with many counts. The CDR3 nucleotides are TGTGCCAGCAGTGAAATCCCCGGGACTAGCGGGGCCTACGAGCAGTACTTC. Amino acid sequence: CASSEIPGTSGAYEQYF. The chain recombines TRBV6-1 with TRBJ2-7, with 13 positions matching TRBD2. The germline gives CDR1 MNHNS, CDR2 SASEGT. This CDR3 is 17 amino acids long. Trimming removed 2 bases from V and 2 bases from J; junction bases left unmatched: 6.

This clonotype appeared a few times. V gene TRBV28 combines with J gene TRBJ2-3; 15 bases are shared with TRBD2. The V gene end was trimmed by 7 bases and the J gene end by 1 base; junction bases not matched to a gene: 6. Germline V gives CDR1 MDHEN, CDR2 SYDVKM. This CDR3 has 17 amino acids. The CDR3 region is CASTGTSGGTRTDTQYF. The DNA for the CDR3 is TGTGCCAGCACCGGGACTAGCGGGGGGACCCGCACAGATACGCAGTATTTT.

This clonotype was counted ten times or more. V and J are TRBV18 and TRBJ1-5; D ambiguous. Per the germline V gene, CDR1 is KGHSH and CDR2 is LQKENI. CDR3 length equals 13 residues. The V gene lost 8 bases and the J gene lost 3 bases, with 11 bases spanning the gap. The CDR3 DNA is TGTGCCAGCAGTTTATATTCCAATCAGCCCCAGCATTTT. This translates into CASSLYSNQPQHF.

This chain joins TRBV7-9 and TRBJ1-2, with a tentative D call TRBD1 (5 bases). CDR3 length: 15 residues. V dropped 2 bases and J dropped 4 bases, with 14 bases sitting between them. Germline V gene data show CDR1 as SEHNR and CDR2 as FQNEAQ (reference sequence). The CDR3 sequence: CASSLNRPGFYGYTF. Written as DNA, the CDR3 is TGTGCCAGCAGCTTAAACAGGCCGGGCTTCTATGGCTACACCTTC.

This clonotype was seen many times. The chain carries TRBV20-1 and TRBJ1-4; the D is unclear. The CDR3 totals 14 residues. Trimming stripped 5 bases from V and 6 bases from J, with 16 bases between. Per the germline V gene, CDR1 is DFQATT and CDR2 is SNEGSKA (reference sequence). DNA of the CDR3: TGCAGTGCTCACCGTAGGCGGCGAGATGAAAAACTGTTTTTT. Translated: CSAHRRRRDEKLFF.

In its sample, this clonotype was seen a few times. J is TRBJ1-2 and V is TRBV10-3; D not resolved. The CDR3 loop spans 13 amino acids. Trimming stripped 7 bases from V and 2 bases from J, with 11 bases between. CDR1 is ENHRY, CDR2 SYGVKD, per germline. The CDR3 bases are TGTGCCATCACCGGTAATGGGAACTATGGCTACACCTTC. Its protein product is CAITGNGNYGYTF.